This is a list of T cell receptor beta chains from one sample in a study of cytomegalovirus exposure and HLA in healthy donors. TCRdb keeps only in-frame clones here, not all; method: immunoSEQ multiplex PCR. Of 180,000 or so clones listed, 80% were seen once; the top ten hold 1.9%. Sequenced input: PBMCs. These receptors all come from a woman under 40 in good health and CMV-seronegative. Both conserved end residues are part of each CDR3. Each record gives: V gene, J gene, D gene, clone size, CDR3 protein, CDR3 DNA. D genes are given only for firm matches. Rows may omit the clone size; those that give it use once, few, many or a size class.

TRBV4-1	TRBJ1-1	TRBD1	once	CASSLGQDMIQAFF	TGCGCCAGCAGCCTAGGACAGGATATGATACAAGCTTTCTTT
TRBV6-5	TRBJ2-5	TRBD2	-	CASSYLGLAEGGSQYF	TGTGCCAGCAGTTACTTGGGACTAGCGGAGGGGGGGTCCCAGTACTTC
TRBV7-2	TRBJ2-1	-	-	CASSLVLASGSSYNEQFF	TGTGCCAGCAGCTTAGTCTTGGCGAGCGGTAGCTCCTACAATGAGCAGTTCTTC
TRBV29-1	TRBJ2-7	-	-	CSVEVRLEQYF	TGCAGCGTTGAAGTCAGGCTCGAGCAGTACTTC
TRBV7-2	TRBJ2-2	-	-	CASSAQALGELFF	TGTGCCAGCAGCGCGCAGGCTTTGGGGGAGCTGTTTTTT
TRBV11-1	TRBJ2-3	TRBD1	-	CASSGRDRGGPDTQYF	TGTGCCAGCAGCGGGCGGGACAGGGGCGGCCCAGATACGCAGTATTTT
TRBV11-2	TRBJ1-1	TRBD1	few	CASSFRQGNTEAFF	TGTGCCAGCAGCTTCAGACAGGGGAACACTGAAGCTTTCTTT
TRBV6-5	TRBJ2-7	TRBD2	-	CASSSTLAGPHYEQYF	TGTGCCAGCAGTTCCACACTAGCGGGGCCCCACTACGAGCAGTACTTC
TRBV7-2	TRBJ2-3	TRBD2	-	CASSHTGTNTDTQYF	TGTGCCAGCAGCCATACCGGGACTAACACAGATACGCAGTATTTT
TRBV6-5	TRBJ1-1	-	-	CASSYGGRRRNTEAFF	TGTGCCAGCAGTTACGGGGGCAGGAGAAGGAACACTGAAGCTTTCTTT
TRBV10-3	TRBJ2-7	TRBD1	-	CAITQEDRGYEQYF	TGTGCCATCACACAAGAGGACAGGGGCTACGAGCAGTACTTC
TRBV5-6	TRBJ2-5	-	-	CASTRQGETQYF	TGTGCCAGCACCCGGCAGGGAGAGACCCAGTACTTC
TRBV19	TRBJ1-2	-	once	CASSIVRTDPYGYTF	TGTGCCAGTAGTATAGTGAGGACAGACCCCTATGGCTACACCTTC
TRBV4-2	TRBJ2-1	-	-	CASRLTSGQFF	TGTGCCAGCAGGCTTACAAGCGGGCAGTTCTTC
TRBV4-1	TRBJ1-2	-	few	CASSQEGGTNYGYTF	TGCGCCAGCAGCCAAGAGGGGGGGACAAACTATGGCTACACCTTC
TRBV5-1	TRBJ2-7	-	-	CASSLAGSSYEQYF	TGCGCCAGCAGCTTAGCCGGGAGCTCCTACGAGCAGTACTTC
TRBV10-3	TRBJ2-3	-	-	CAISGSIRDTQYF	TGTGCCATCAGTGGCTCAATTCGGGATACGCAGTATTTT
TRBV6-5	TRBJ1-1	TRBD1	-	CASSDRVAEAFF	TGTGCCAGCAGCGACAGGGTCGCTGAAGCTTTCTTT
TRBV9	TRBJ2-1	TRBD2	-	CASSEAGGSSSYNEQFF	TGTGCCAGCAGCGAAGCGGGGGGGTCGAGCTCCTACAATGAGCAGTTCTTC
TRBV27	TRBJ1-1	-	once	CASSLGPGTDTEAFF	TGTGCCAGCAGTTTAGGTCCGGGAACGGACACTGAAGCTTTCTTT
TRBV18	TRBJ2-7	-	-	CASSPGIGDEQYF	TGTGCCAGCTCTCCGGGAATAGGTGACGAGCAGTACTTC
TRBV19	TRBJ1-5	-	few	CASSISFTGVVQPQHF	TGTGCCAGTAGTATATCGTTTACGGGGGTTGTTCAGCCCCAGCATTTT
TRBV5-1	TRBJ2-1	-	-	CASSLRGARGEQFF	TGCGCCAGCAGCTTGCGGGGGGCCCGGGGTGAGCAGTTCTTC
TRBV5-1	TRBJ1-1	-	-	CASSLGPRAMNTEAFF	TGCGCCAGCAGCTTGGGCCCGAGGGCCATGAACACTGAAGCTTTCTTT
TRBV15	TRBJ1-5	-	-	CATSSQRTTTESNQPQNF	TGTGCCACCAGCAGCCAGAGGACAACGACTGAAAGCAATCAGCCCCAGAATTTT
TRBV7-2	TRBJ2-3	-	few	CASSLLGGDSTDTQYF	TGTGCCAGCAGCTTATTGGGGGGAGATAGCACAGATACGCAGTATTTT
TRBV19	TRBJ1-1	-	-	CASRVSTEAFF	TGTGCCAGCAGGGTCTCCACTGAAGCTTTCTTT
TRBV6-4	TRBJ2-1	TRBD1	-	CASSTNRGNEQFF	TGTGCCAGCAGCACCAACAGGGGTAATGAGCAGTTCTTC
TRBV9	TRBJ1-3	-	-	CASSVGGNTIYF	TGTGCCAGCAGCGTCGGTGGAAACACCATATATTTT